This TCR beta chain comes out of a study of human CD8 memory T cell subsets. TCR beta libraries were made by UMI-labeled 5' RACE. TCRdb reprocessed the 5' RACE reads; each CDR3 protein has one entry and no DNA is given. The sample holds 9,500 to 12,000 distinct CDR3 sequences. Per germline, CDR1 MGHDK and CDR2 SYGVNS. This CDR3 comprises 11 residues. Exhausted-like traits marked the TPEX cells, which were CCR7+ PD-1+ TIGIT+ early memory CD8+ T cells. Buffy coats of healthy donors yielded the PBMC. RNA was obtained from duplicate vials of around 140,000 sorted CD8+ T cells per subset. Study-wide results and caveats: Compared with precursor exhausted T cells, stem-like memory T cells were suggested by Chao1 estimates to be more diverse. Effector memory subsets were less diverse than the similarly diverse stem-like memory and precursor exhausted subsets.

For this clonotype: Its antigen remains unknown.

This clonotype was obtained from a human donor in good health. This chain links TRBV25-1 with TRBJ2-7. The specimen was CD8+ T cells from PBMCs. The CDR3: CASSQIGEQYF.